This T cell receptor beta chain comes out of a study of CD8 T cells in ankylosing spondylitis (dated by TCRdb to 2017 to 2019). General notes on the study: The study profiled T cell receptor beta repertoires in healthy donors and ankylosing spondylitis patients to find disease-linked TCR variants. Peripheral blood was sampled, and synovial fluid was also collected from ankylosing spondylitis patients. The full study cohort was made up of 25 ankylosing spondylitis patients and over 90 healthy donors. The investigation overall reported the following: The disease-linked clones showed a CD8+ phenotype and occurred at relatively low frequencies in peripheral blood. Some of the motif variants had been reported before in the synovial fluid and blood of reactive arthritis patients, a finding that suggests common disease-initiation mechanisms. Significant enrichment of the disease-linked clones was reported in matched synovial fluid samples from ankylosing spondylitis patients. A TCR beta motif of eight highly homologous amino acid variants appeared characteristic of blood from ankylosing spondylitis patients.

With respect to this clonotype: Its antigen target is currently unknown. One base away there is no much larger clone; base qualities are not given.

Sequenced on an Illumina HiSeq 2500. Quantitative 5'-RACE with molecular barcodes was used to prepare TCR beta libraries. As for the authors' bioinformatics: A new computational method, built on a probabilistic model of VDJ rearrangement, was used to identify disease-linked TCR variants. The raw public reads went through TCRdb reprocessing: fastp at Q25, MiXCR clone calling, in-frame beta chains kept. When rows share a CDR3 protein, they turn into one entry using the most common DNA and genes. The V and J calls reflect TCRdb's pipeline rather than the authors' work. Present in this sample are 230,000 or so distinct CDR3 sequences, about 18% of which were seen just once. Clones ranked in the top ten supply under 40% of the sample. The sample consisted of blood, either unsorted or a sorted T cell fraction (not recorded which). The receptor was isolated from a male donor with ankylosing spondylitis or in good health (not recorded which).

The CDR3 region: CASNREGGSSSYNEQFF. The DNA sequence is TGTGCCAGCAACCGGGAGGGTGGGAGTAGCTCCTACAATGAGCAGTTCTTC. The sequence is built from TRBV21-1 and TRBJ2-1; TRBD2 reflects the table's D call only, with no check against the DNA. TRBV21-1 is an annotated pseudogene. From the cysteine up to the phenylalanine, the CDR3 has a length of 17 residues. Of the read, only the CDR3 DNA is kept; its 51 bases are in frame from base 1.